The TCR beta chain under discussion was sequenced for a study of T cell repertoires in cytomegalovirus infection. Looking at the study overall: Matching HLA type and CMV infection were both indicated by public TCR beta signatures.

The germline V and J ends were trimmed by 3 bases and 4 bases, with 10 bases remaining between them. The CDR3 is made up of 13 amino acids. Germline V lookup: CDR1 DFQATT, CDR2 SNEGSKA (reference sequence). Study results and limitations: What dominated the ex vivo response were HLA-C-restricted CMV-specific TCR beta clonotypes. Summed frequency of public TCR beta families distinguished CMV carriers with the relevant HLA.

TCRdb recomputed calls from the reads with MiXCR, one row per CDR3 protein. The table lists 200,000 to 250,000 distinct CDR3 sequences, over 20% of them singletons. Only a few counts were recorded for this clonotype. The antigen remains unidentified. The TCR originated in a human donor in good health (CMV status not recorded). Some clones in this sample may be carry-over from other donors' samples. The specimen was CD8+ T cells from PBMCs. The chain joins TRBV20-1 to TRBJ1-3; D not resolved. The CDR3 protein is CSARSGWGNTIYF. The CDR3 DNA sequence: TGCAGTGCTAGGTCCGGGTGGGGAAACACCATATATTTT.